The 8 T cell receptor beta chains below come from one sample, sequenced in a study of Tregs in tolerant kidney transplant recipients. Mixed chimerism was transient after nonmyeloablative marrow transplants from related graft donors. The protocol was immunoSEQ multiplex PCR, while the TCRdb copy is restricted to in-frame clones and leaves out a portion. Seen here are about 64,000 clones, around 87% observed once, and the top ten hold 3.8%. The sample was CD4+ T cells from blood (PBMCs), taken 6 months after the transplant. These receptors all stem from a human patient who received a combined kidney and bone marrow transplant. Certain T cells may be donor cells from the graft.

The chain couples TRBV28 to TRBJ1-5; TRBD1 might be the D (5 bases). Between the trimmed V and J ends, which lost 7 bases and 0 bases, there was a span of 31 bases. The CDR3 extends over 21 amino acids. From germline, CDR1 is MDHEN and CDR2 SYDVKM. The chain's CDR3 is CASTSDRAGSAKTYSNQPQHF. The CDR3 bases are TGTGCCAGCACTTCAGACCGGGCAGGGTCCGCCAAAACTTATAGCAATCAGCCCCAGCATTTT.

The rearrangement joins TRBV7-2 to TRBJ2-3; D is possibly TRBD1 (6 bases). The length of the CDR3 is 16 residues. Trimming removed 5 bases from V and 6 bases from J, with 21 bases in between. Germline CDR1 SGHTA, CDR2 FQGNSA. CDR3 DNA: TGTGCCAGCAGCCCTGACAGGTTAGCCGGTTGGGATACGCAGTATTTT. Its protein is CASSPDRLAGWDTQYF.

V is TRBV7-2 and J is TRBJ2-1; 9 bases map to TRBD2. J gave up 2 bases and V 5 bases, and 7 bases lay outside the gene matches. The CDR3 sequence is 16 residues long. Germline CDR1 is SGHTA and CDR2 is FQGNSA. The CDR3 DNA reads TGTGCCAGCAGCCCTATCGAGCGGGGGGCCTACAATGAGCAGTTCTTC. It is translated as CASSPIERGAYNEQFF.

The CDR3 protein is CASRSGGAYNEQFF. Written as DNA, the CDR3 is TGTGCCAGCAGGAGCGGGGGGGCCTACAATGAGCAGTTCTTC. The chain carries TRBV28 and TRBJ2-1, with TRBD2 identical over 10 bases. This CDR3 region has 14 residues. V gave up 6 bases and J gave up 2 bases; unmatched junction bases: 1. CDR1 and CDR2 (germline): MDHEN, SYDVKM.

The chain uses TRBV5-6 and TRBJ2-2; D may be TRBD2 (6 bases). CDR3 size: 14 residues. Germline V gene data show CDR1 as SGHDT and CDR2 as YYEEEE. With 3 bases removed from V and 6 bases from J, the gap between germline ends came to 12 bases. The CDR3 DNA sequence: TGTGCCAGCAGCTACGGGGAGGAGGCCGGGGAGCTGTTTTTT. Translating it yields CASSYGEEAGELFF.

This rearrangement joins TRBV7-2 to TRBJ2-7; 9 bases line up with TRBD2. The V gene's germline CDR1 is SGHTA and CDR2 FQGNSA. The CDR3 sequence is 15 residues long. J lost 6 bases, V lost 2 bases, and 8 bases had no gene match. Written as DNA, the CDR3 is TGTGCCAGCAGCTTATCGGGCGGGAGGGCCGGCGAGCAGTACTTC. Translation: CASSLSGGRAGEQYF.

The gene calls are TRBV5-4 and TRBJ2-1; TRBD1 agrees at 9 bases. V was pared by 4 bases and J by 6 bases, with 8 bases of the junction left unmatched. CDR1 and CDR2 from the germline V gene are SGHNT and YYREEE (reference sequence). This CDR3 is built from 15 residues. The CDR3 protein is CASSQRQGGSNEQFF. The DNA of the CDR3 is TGTGCCAGCAGCCAGAGACAGGGGGGGTCCAATGAGCAGTTCTTC.

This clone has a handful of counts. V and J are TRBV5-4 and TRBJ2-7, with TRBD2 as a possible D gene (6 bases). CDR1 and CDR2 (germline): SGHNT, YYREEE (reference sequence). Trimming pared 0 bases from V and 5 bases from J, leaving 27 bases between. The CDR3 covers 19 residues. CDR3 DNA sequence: TGTGCCAGCAGCTTGGGAGCGGGTTTCGGGCTAGCGATCGTCCACGAGCAGTACTTC. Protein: CASSLGAGFGLAIVHEQYF. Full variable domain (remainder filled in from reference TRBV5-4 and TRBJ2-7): ETGVTQSPTHLIKTRGQQVTLRCSSQSGHNTVSWYQQALGQGPQFIFQYYREEENGRGNFPPRFSGLQFPNYSSELNVNALELDDSALYLCASSLGAGFGLAIVHEQYFGPGTRLTVT.